This paragraph covers one TCR beta chain sequence. Its antigen remains unidentified. The data were taken from a study of cytomegalovirus exposure and HLA in healthy donors. For the study at large: There were approximately 400 genotyped donors. Of these, roughly 84% fell in the genetic ancestry cluster associated with self-reported Caucasian donors. Whole-study results and caveats: TCR beta chains numbering under 200 were designated cytomegalovirus-associated. Information on immune exposure was restricted to one variable (CMV serostatus). Most of the TCR beta V segments (in an earlier analysis) were productive either about 90% or about 30% of the time.

The junction had 9 bases not matched to a gene; V was cut back by 2 bases and J by 4 bases. The CDR3 is 17 amino acids. CDR1 and CDR2 (germline): LGHNA, YNFKEQ. The PCR was carried out with 60 Vbeta primers and 13 Jbeta primers. Sequencing used immunoSEQ multiplex PCR; TCRdb keeps in-frame clones, though not all of them. The sample records some 150,000 clones, over 70% being singletons. The receptor's source is a man aged 30 to 39 in good health and CMV-seropositive. Sequenced input: PBMCs. This rearrangement joins TRBV4-2 to TRBJ2-5; 11 bases are a match to TRBD2. DNA of the CDR3: TGTGCCAGCAGCCAACAACAAGGACTAGCGGGTTTAGAGACCCAGTACTTC. It is translated as CASSQQQGLAGLETQYF.